The table lists the clone carrying this T cell receptor (beta chain) with many counts. What it recognizes is unknown. Uncontrolled infection, other autoimmune disease, pregnancy or lactation led to exclusion. The data derive from a study of T cells in Graves' hyperthyroidism and ophthalmopathy. Study-wide results and caveats: Expanded thyroid clonotypes (above 0.001) were mostly also found in blood.

CDR3 size: 16 residues. Germline values: CDR1 SGHTA, CDR2 FQGNSA. Unmatched junction bases numbered 7, after V lost 1 base and J lost 4 bases. Amplified TCR beta CDR3 regions derived from RNA transcripts. The HTBI set primed first-round TCR CDR3 RT-PCR. MiXCR, applied by TCRdb to the multiplex PCR reads, yields one record per CDR3 protein. The table shows about 560,000 distinct CDR3 sequences, with just over 45% occurring only once. This chain links TRBV7-2 with TRBJ1-5; 7 nucleotides align to TRBD1. Sequenced input: peripheral blood or thyroid tissue (not recorded which). This clonotype was obtained from a woman younger than 35 with Graves' hyperthyroidism. CDR3 loop: CASSLEVTGRNQPQHF. The DNA for the CDR3 is TGTGCCAGCAGCTTAGAGGTGACAGGGAGGAATCAGCCCCAGCATTTT.